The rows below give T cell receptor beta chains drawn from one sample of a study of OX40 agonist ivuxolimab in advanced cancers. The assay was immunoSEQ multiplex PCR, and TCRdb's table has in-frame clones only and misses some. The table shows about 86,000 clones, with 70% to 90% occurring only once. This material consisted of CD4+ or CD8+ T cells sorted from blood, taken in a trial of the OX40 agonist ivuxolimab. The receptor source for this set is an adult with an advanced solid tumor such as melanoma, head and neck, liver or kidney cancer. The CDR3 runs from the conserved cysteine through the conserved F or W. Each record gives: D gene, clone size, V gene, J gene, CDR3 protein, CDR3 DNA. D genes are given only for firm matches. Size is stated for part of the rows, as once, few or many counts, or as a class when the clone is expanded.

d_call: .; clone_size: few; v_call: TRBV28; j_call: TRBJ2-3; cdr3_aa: CASSFWGRGTDTQYF; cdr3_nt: TGTGCCAGCAGTTTTTGGGGCCGGGGCACAGATACGCAGTATTTT
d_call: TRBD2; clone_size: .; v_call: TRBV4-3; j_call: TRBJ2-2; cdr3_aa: CASSQGLAGVTGELFF; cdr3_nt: TGCGCCAGCAGCCAAGGACTAGCGGGGGTCACCGGGGAGCTGTTTTTT
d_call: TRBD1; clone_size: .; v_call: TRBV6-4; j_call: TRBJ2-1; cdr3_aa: CASGGQGVNEQFF; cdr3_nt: TGTGCCAGCGGGGGACAGGGTGTCAATGAGCAGTTCTTC
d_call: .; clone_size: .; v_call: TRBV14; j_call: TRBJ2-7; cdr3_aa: CASSQVGLRQYF; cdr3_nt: TGTGCCAGCAGCCAAGTAGGACTACGGCAGTACTTC
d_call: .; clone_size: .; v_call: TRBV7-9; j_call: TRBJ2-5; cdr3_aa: CASSRTLETQYF; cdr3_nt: TGTGCCAGCAGTAGGACTTTGGAGACCCAGTACTTC
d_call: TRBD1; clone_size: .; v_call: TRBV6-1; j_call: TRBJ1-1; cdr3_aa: CASSANDRVEFGAFF; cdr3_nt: TGTGCCAGCAGTGCGAACGACAGGGTAGAGTTTGGAGCTTTCTTT
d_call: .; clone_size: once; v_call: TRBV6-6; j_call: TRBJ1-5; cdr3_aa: CASSYAYRAGQPQHF; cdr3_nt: TGTGCCAGCAGTTACGCGTACAGGGCCGGGCAGCCCCAGCATTTT
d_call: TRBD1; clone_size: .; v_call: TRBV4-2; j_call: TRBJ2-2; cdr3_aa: CASSQPRDRGVGELFF; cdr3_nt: TGTGCCAGCAGCCAACCCAGGGACAGGGGCGTCGGGGAGCTGTTTTTT
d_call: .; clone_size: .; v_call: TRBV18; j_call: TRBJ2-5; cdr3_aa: CASSPPSLGQETQYF; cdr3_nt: TGTGCCAGCTCACCACCATCCCTAGGGCAAGAGACCCAGTACTTC
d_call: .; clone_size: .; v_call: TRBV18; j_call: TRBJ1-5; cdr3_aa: CASSPGSNSNQPQHF; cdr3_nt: TGTGCCAGCTCGCCCGGGTCCAATAGCAATCAGCCCCAGCATTTT
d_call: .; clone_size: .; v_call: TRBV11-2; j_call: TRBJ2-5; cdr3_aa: CASSSRAYQETQYF; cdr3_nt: TGTGCCAGCAGCTCGCGGGCGTACCAAGAGACCCAGTACTTC
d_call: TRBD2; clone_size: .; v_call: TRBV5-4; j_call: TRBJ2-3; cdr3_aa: CASSSRPTSGGADTQYF; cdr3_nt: TGTGCCAGCAGCTCCAGGCCCACTAGCGGGGGAGCAGATACGCAGTATTTT
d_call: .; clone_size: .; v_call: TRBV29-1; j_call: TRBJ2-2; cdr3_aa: CSVAQGSGELFF; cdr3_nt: TGCAGCGTCGCACAGGGTAGCGGGGAGCTGTTTTTT
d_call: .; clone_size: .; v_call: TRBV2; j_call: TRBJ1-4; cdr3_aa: CASTTLNEKLFF; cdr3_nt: TGTGCCAGCACCACACTCAATGAAAAACTGTTTTTT
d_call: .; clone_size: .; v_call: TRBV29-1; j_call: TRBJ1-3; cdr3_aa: CSVRRGYSGNTIYF; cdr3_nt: TGCAGCGTTAGGCGCGGTTACTCTGGAAACACCATATATTTT
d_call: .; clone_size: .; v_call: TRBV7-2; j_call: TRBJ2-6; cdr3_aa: CASSLQVSGANVLTF; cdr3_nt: TGTGCCAGCAGCTTACAGGTCTCTGGGGCCAACGTCCTGACTTTC
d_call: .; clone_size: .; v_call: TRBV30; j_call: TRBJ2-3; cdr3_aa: CAWMPRGSTDTQYF; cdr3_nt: TGTGCCTGGATGCCGCGCGGCAGCACAGATACGCAGTATTTT